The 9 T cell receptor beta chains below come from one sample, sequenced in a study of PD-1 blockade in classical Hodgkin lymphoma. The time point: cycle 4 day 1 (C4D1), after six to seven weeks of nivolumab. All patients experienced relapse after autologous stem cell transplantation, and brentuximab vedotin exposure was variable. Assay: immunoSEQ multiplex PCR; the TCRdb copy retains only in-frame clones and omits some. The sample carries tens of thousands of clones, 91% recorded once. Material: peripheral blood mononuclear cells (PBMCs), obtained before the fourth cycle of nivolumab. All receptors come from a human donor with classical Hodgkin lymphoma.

CDR3 protein: CASSPLAGGPGDTQYF. Written as DNA, the CDR3 is TGTGCCAGCAGTCCTTTAGCGGGGGGGCCGGGAGATACGCAGTATTTT. The V call is TRBV27, the J call TRBJ2-3; TRBD2 agrees at 11 bases. From germline, CDR1 is MNHEY and CDR2 SMNVEV (reference sequence). V shed 5 bases and J 5 bases; nucleotides not matched to a gene: 9. The CDR3 totals 16 residues.

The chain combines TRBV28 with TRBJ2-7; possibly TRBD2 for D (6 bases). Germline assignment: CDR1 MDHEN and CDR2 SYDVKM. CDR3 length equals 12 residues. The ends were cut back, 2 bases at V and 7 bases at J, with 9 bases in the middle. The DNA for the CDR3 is TGTGCCAGCAGTTTAAAGGACTATGAGCAGTACTTC. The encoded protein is CASSLKDYEQYF.

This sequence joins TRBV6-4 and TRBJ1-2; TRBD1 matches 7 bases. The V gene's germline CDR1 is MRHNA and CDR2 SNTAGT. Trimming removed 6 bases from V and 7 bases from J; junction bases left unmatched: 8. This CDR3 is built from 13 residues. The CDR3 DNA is TGTGCCAGCAGCCGGACAGGAGCTTTTGGCTACACCTTC. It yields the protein CASSRTGAFGYTF.

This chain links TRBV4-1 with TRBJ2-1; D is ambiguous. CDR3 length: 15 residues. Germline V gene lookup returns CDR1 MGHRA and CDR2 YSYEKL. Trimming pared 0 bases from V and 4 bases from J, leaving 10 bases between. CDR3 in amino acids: CASSQDGSGYNEQFF. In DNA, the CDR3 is TGCGCCAGCAGCCAAGACGGCTCTGGTTACAATGAGCAGTTCTTC.

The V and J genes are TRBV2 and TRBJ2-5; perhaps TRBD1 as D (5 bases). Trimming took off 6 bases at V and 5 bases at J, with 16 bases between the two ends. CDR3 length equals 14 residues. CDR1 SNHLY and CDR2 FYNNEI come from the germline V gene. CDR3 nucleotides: TGTGCCAGCAGCGCTAGGGGATTTAGGGAGACCCAGTACTTC. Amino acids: CASSARGFRETQYF.

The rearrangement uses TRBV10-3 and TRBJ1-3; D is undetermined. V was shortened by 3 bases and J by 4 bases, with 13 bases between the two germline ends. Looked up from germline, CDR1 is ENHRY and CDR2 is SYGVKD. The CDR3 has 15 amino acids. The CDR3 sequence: CAISEGQQAGNTIYF. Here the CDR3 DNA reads TGTGCCATCAGTGAAGGGCAGCAGGCCGGAAACACCATATATTTT.

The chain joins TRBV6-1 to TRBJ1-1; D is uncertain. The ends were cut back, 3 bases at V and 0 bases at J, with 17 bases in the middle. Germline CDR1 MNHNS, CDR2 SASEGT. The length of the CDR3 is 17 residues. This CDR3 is CASSDTANRGMNTEAFF. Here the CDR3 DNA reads TGTGCCAGCAGTGATACAGCAAACAGAGGCATGAACACTGAAGCTTTCTTT.

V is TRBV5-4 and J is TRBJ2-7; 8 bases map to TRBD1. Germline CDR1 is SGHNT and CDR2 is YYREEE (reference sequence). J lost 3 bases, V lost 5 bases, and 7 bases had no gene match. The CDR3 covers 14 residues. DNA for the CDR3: TGTGCCAGCAGACCCGGGACAGGAGACTACGAGCAGTACTTC. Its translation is CASRPGTGDYEQYF.

The CDR3 region is CASSQADRSTYNEQFF. In DNA form, the CDR3 reads TGTGCCAGCAGCCAAGCTGACAGGTCCACATACAATGAGCAGTTCTTC. The J gene is TRBJ2-1, the V gene TRBV7-9; perhaps TRBD1 as D (6 bases). The length of the CDR3 is 16 residues. Germline CDR1 SEHNR, CDR2 FQNEAQ (reference sequence). Deletions cut 5 bases from V and 4 bases from J, with 18 bases between.